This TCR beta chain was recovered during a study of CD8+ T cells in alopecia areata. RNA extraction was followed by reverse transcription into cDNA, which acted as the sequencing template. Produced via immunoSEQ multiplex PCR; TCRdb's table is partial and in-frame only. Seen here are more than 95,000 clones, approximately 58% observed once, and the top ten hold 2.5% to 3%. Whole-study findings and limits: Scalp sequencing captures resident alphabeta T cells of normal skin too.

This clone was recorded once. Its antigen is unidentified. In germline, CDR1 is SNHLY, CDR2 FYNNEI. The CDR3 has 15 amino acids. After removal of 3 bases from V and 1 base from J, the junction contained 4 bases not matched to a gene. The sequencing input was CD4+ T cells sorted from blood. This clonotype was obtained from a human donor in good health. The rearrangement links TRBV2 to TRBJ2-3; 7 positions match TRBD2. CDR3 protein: CASSEFAGGTDTQYF. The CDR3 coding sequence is TGTGCCAGCAGTGAGTTTGCGGGGGGCACAGATACGCAGTATTTT. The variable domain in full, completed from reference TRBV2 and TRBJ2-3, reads EPEVTQTPSHQVTQMGQEVILRCVPISNHLYFYWYRQILGQKVEFLVSFYNNEISEKSEIFDDQFSVERPDGSNFTLKIRSTKLEDSAMYFCASSEFAGGTDTQYFGPGTRLTVL.